Listed below are T cell receptor beta chains from one sample, sequenced in a study of breast tumors, draining lymph nodes, adjacent tissues. TCRdb re-analysed the multiplex PCR reads in MiXCR, keeping a single row per CDR3 protein. The table lists tens of thousands of distinct CDR3 sequences, approximately 45% of them singletons. Sample: breast tumor tissue. Receptors originate from a female donor with breast cancer. Some clones in this sample may be carry-over from other donors' samples. Both conserved end residues are part of each CDR3. The order of the fields is clone size, J gene, D gene, CDR3 length, V gene, CDR3 DNA, CDR3 protein. The D gene is left open where the match is weak. A row's size may be missing; if present it is once, few, many or a size class.

clone size: many
J gene: TRBJ2-3
D gene: -
CDR3 length: 10
V gene: TRBV20-1
CDR3 DNA: TGCAGTGCTAGAGCAGATACGCAGTATTTT
CDR3 protein: CSARADTQYF

clone size: -
J gene: TRBJ1-3
D gene: -
CDR3 length: 15
V gene: TRBV7-2
CDR3 DNA: TGTGCCAGCAGAACCCAACTATCCTCTGGGAACACCATATATTTT
CDR3 protein: CASRTQLSSGNTIYF

clone size: many
J gene: TRBJ1-1
D gene: -
CDR3 length: 13
V gene: TRBV7-9
CDR3 DNA: TGTGCCAGCAGCTACCCCCTTGTCACTGAAGCTTTCTTT
CDR3 protein: CASSYPLVTEAFF

clone size: medium-sized
J gene: TRBJ2-3
D gene: TRBD2
CDR3 length: 13
V gene: TRBV20-1
CDR3 DNA: TGCAGTGCGGAGCGGGAGGGGCCAGATACGCAGTATTTT
CDR3 protein: CSAEREGPDTQYF

clone size: -
J gene: TRBJ2-4
D gene: TRBD2
CDR3 length: 22
V gene: TRBV6-2/TRBV6-3
CDR3 DNA: TGTGCCAGCAGTTACGCCCCCTTGGGGACTAGCTTCCCCTTGACGGCCAAAAACATTCAGTACTTC
CDR3 protein: CASSYAPLGTSFPLTAKNIQYF

clone size: many
J gene: TRBJ2-7
D gene: TRBD2
CDR3 length: 16
V gene: TRBV28
CDR3 DNA: TGTGCCAGCAGTTTTGTGAGCGGGAGGAGCTCCTACGAGCAGTACTTC
CDR3 protein: CASSFVSGRSSYEQYF

clone size: many
J gene: TRBJ1-2
D gene: -
CDR3 length: 16
V gene: TRBV6-1
CDR3 DNA: TGTGCCAGCAGTGAAGCGGGAGCGGGGGCGGGCTATGGCTACACCTTC
CDR3 protein: CASSEAGAGAGYGYTF

clone size: -
J gene: TRBJ2-1
D gene: -
CDR3 length: 16
V gene: TRBV7-2
CDR3 DNA: TGTGCCAGCACCCCCTTGGGGGGAGTAGTTGGCAGCGAGCAGTTCTTC
CDR3 protein: CASTPLGGVVGSEQFF

clone size: many
J gene: TRBJ1-5
D gene: -
CDR3 length: 13
V gene: TRBV30
CDR3 DNA: TGTGCCTGGAGTGCCTCGGGGGATCAGCCCCAGCATTTT
CDR3 protein: CAWSASGDQPQHF

clone size: many
J gene: TRBJ1-4
D gene: -
CDR3 length: 15
V gene: TRBV4-1
CDR3 DNA: TGCGCCAGCAGCCCGCCCCAGGGTTCTCGGGGCGGACTGTTTTTT
CDR3 protein: CASSPPQGSRGGLFF

clone size: -
J gene: TRBJ2-3
D gene: TRBD2
CDR3 length: 16
V gene: TRBV7-8
CDR3 DNA: TGTGCCAGCAGCCCTTCGACTAGCGGGATTTCAAATGAGCAGTATTTT
CDR3 protein: CASSPSTSGISNEQYF

clone size: -
J gene: TRBJ1-1
D gene: -
CDR3 length: 16
V gene: TRBV12-3/TRBV12-4
CDR3 DNA: TGTGCCAGCAGTCGAACCGAAGGGGCCACCAACACTGAAGCTTTCTTT
CDR3 protein: CASSRTEGATNTEAFF

clone size: -
J gene: TRBJ2-7
D gene: TRBD2
CDR3 length: 13
V gene: TRBV19
CDR3 DNA: TGTGCCCTCGGGCTAGCGGGAGCCTACGAGCAGTACTTC
CDR3 protein: CALGLAGAYEQYF

clone size: -
J gene: TRBJ1-2
D gene: -
CDR3 length: 14
V gene: TRBV9
CDR3 DNA: TGTGCCAGCAGCGTAGCAGGGCCTGGCTATGGCTACACCTTC
CDR3 protein: CASSVAGPGYGYTF

clone size: -
J gene: TRBJ2-3
D gene: TRBD2
CDR3 length: 16
V gene: TRBV20-1
CDR3 DNA: TGCAGTGCTAGAGACCGGCTAGCGGGAGTTTCAGATACGCAGTGTTTC
CDR3 protein: CSARDRLAGVSDTQCF

clone size: many
J gene: TRBJ2-3
D gene: TRBD2
CDR3 length: 13
V gene: TRBV9
CDR3 DNA: TGTGCCAGCGCTAGCGGGTCCACAGATACGCAGTATTTT
CDR3 protein: CASASGSTDTQYF

clone size: many
J gene: TRBJ2-1
D gene: -
CDR3 length: 13
V gene: TRBV7-3
CDR3 DNA: TGTGCCAGCAGCTTCACAGCGGTGGGTGAGCAGTTCTTC
CDR3 protein: CASSFTAVGEQFF

clone size: -
J gene: TRBJ2-1
D gene: -
CDR3 length: 15
V gene: TRBV7-2
CDR3 DNA: TGTGCCAGCAGCTTGGCGGCGGGGAACCACAATGAGCAGTTCTTC
CDR3 protein: CASSLAAGNHNEQFF

clone size: many
J gene: TRBJ2-7
D gene: -
CDR3 length: 14
V gene: TRBV6-2/TRBV6-3
CDR3 DNA: TGTGCCAGCAGTTACCGGGGGACGAGGTACGAGCAGTACTTC
CDR3 protein: CASSYRGTRYEQYF

clone size: many
J gene: TRBJ2-3
D gene: TRBD2
CDR3 length: 15
V gene: TRBV7-2
CDR3 DNA: TGTGCCAGCAGCCGGAGACTAGCGGGAGAAAATACGCAGTATTTT
CDR3 protein: CASSRRLAGENTQYF

clone size: many
J gene: TRBJ2-1
D gene: TRBD1
CDR3 length: 15
V gene: TRBV5-6
CDR3 DNA: TGTGCCAGCAGCTTTCGGACAGGGGCCCACAATGAGCAGTTCTTC
CDR3 protein: CASSFRTGAHNEQFF

clone size: many
J gene: TRBJ2-7
D gene: -
CDR3 length: 14
V gene: TRBV5-6
CDR3 DNA: TGTGCCAGCAGCTTCATATCAGGGGCGGGCGAGCAGTACTTC
CDR3 protein: CASSFISGAGEQYF

clone size: many
J gene: TRBJ2-3
D gene: -
CDR3 length: 16
V gene: TRBV6-6
CDR3 DNA: TGTGCCAGCAGTCCAGGCCGGGGCAGAGTCACAGATACGCAGTATTTT
CDR3 protein: CASSPGRGRVTDTQYF

clone size: few
J gene: TRBJ1-3
D gene: -
CDR3 length: 15
V gene: TRBV9
CDR3 DNA: TGTGCCAGCAGCGTAGCCGGGGGAACAGGAAACACCATATATTTT
CDR3 protein: CASSVAGGTGNTIYF

clone size: many
J gene: TRBJ2-7
D gene: -
CDR3 length: 15
V gene: TRBV7-8
CDR3 DNA: TGTGCCAGCAGCTTAGGGGCGGGCCGGTACTACGAGCAGTACTTC
CDR3 protein: CASSLGAGRYYEQYF

clone size: -
J gene: TRBJ2-3
D gene: TRBD2
CDR3 length: 16
V gene: TRBV11-2
CDR3 DNA: TGTGCCAGCAGCGTATTGACTAGCGGGAGCACAGATACGCAGTATTTT
CDR3 protein: CASSVLTSGSTDTQYF

clone size: once
J gene: TRBJ2-7
D gene: TRBD2
CDR3 length: 14
V gene: TRBV7-9
CDR3 DNA: TGTGCCAGCACCGTAAGCGGGAGTTCCTACGAGCAGTACTTC
CDR3 protein: CASTVSGSSYEQYF

clone size: many
J gene: TRBJ1-5
D gene: -
CDR3 length: 15
V gene: TRBV28
CDR3 DNA: TGTGCCAGCAGAACGAAAAGAAATAGCAATCAGCCCCAGCATTTT
CDR3 protein: CASRTKRNSNQPQHF

clone size: large
J gene: TRBJ2-7
D gene: -
CDR3 length: 13
V gene: TRBV7-9
CDR3 DNA: TGTGCCAGCAGTCAAGGCCTCTCCTACGAGCAGTACTTC
CDR3 protein: CASSQGLSYEQYF

clone size: -
J gene: TRBJ1-2
D gene: -
CDR3 length: 14
V gene: TRBV7-9
CDR3 DNA: TGTGCCAGCAAGTTACAGGGTCGACTCTATGGCTACACCTTC
CDR3 protein: CASKLQGRLYGYTF

clone size: many
J gene: TRBJ2-1
D gene: -
CDR3 length: 15
V gene: TRBV19
CDR3 DNA: TGTGCCAGTAGTAAGGCGGGGAACTCCTACAATGAGCAGTTCTTC
CDR3 protein: CASSKAGNSYNEQFF

clone size: many
J gene: TRBJ2-7
D gene: -
CDR3 length: 14
V gene: TRBV13
CDR3 DNA: TGTGCCAGCAGCGTCGAGCCCAGGGCAGGCGAGCAGTACTTC
CDR3 protein: CASSVEPRAGEQYF

clone size: -
J gene: TRBJ2-1
D gene: TRBD2
CDR3 length: 15
V gene: TRBV5-1
CDR3 DNA: TGCGCCAGCAGCTTGTGGCTAGCGGGATGGGATGAGCAGTTCTTC
CDR3 protein: CASSLWLAGWDEQFF

clone size: many
J gene: TRBJ1-3
D gene: -
CDR3 length: 16
V gene: TRBV18
CDR3 DNA: TGTGCCAGCTCACCCCCCGGAAGCTGGTCTGGAAACACCATATATTTT
CDR3 protein: CASSPPGSWSGNTIYF

clone size: many
J gene: TRBJ2-3
D gene: -
CDR3 length: 16
V gene: TRBV5-1
CDR3 DNA: TGCGCCAGCAGCTTGGTTCTCGGGAAAGGGTCAGATACGCAGTATTTT
CDR3 protein: CASSLVLGKGSDTQYF

clone size: -
J gene: TRBJ2-7
D gene: TRBD2
CDR3 length: 14
V gene: TRBV29-1
CDR3 DNA: TGCAGCGTTGCGGGACTAGCGGGAGATTATGAGCAGTACTTC
CDR3 protein: CSVAGLAGDYEQYF

clone size: many
J gene: TRBJ1-5
D gene: -
CDR3 length: 15
V gene: TRBV19
CDR3 DNA: TGTGCCAGTAGCCCCCTCGCCCAGAGTCATCAGCCCCAGCATTTT
CDR3 protein: CASSPLAQSHQPQHF

clone size: many
J gene: TRBJ2-1
D gene: -
CDR3 length: 13
V gene: TRBV5-6
CDR3 DNA: TGTGCCAGCCACACGGCTAGCTACAATGAGCAGTTCTTC
CDR3 protein: CASHTASYNEQFF

clone size: many
J gene: TRBJ2-2
D gene: TRBD1
CDR3 length: 17
V gene: TRBV19
CDR3 DNA: TGTGCCAGTAGGCAAAGAGGGACAGGGGGGAACACCGGGGAGCTGTTTTTT
CDR3 protein: CASRQRGTGGNTGELFF

clone size: -
J gene: TRBJ2-5
D gene: -
CDR3 length: 14
V gene: TRBV20-1
CDR3 DNA: TGCAGTGGATATGAGTCAGGGCTGGGGGAGACCCAGTACTTC
CDR3 protein: CSGYESGLGETQYF